A selection of T cell receptor beta chains follows, all from one sample in a study of a mutant IDH1 vaccine in newly diagnosed glioma. Antigens of these TCRs are unknown. Libraries were prepared by immunoSEQ multiplex PCR; TCRdb keeps only in-frame clonotypes and omits some of them. Of about 29,000 clones listed, around 80% were seen once; the top ten hold more than 6.5%. The material was PBMCs, obtained from a glioma patient whose treatment included an IDH1 peptide vaccine. The receptors were gathered from a man aged 50 or older with glioma. Each CDR3 is given without its conserved first and last residue. The order of the fields is D gene, J gene, CDR3 length, V gene, CDR3 protein. A D gene is named only where the DNA matches it firmly.

>TRBD1|TRBJ1-4|13|TRBV6-5
ASSYGTGGREKLF
>TRBD2|TRBJ2-5|14|TRBV28
ASRGTSGRRGETQY
>-|TRBJ2-3|11|TRBV9
ASSVVTTDTQY
>-|TRBJ1-4|10|TRBV4-2
ASSQGLQGFF
>-|TRBJ2-5|11|TRBV4-1
ASGLTPQETQY
>-|TRBJ2-6|14|TRBV5-6
ASSLAGGLGANVLT
>-|TRBJ1-1|11|TRBV29-1
SVGSQMNTEAF
>TRBD2|TRBJ2-1|12|TRBV6-6
ASSPSGRRNEQF
>-|TRBJ2-7|9|TRBV13
ASSSRYEQY
>TRBD2|TRBJ2-5|12|TRBV30
AWKGAGGPETQY
>-|TRBJ1-2|11|TRBV7-9
ASSFEDTTGYT
>-|TRBJ1-1|13|TRBV6-1
ASSEVGGGGTEAF
>-|TRBJ1-4|14|TRBV25-1
ASSESSGGLDEKLF
>-|TRBJ2-7|11|TRBV15
ATAYSAQNEQY
>TRBD1|TRBJ2-5|12|TRBV9
ASSLGQGSETQY
>-|TRBJ1-3|10|TRBV7-9
ASSKQGNTIY
>TRBD1|TRBJ1-1|13|TRBV11-2
ASSQRTGLNTEAF
>TRBD2|TRBJ2-3|14|TRBV4-1
ASSRTGTSGWDTQY
>-|TRBJ2-1|11|TRBV5-1
ASSLGMTNEQF
>-|TRBJ2-2|12|TRBV9
ASSGRPGSGELF
>-|TRBJ2-3|13|TRBV7-9
ASSPKERLGATQY
>TRBD1|TRBJ1-5|13|TRBV2
ASRGGGGRNQPQH
>-|TRBJ2-7|13|TRBV5-4
ASSFGETGSYEQY
>-|TRBJ1-1|12|TRBV30
AWTLGGMNTEAF
>-|TRBJ1-1|14|TRBV5-1
ASSLGAGKMNTEAF
>-|TRBJ2-1|13|TRBV13
ASSLLGVGNNEQF
>-|TRBJ1-1|10|TRBV2
ASRDTNTEAF
>TRBD2|TRBJ2-3|13|TRBV29-1
SGRGTSGGADTQY
>TRBD1|TRBJ1-1|13|TRBV7-2
ASSLQQGASTEAF
>-|TRBJ1-1|11|TRBV2
ASTGQMGTEAF
>-|TRBJ2-1|10|TRBV29-1
SVGVSYNEQF
>-|TRBJ1-2|11|TRBV29-1
SVGGGANYGYT
>-|TRBJ1-4|12|TRBV7-9
ASSRQGREEKLF
>TRBD1|TRBJ1-2|11|TRBV5-4
ASSSPLVDRGI
>TRBD2|TRBJ2-1|13|TRBV7-9
ASSPRLAGGNEQF
>-|TRBJ1-1|12|TRBV5-4
ASRPGTTNTEAF
>-|TRBJ2-7|12|TRBV7-2
ASSLGGLYYEQY
>-|TRBJ2-6|16|TRBV5-1
ARPSPGRTYSGANVLT